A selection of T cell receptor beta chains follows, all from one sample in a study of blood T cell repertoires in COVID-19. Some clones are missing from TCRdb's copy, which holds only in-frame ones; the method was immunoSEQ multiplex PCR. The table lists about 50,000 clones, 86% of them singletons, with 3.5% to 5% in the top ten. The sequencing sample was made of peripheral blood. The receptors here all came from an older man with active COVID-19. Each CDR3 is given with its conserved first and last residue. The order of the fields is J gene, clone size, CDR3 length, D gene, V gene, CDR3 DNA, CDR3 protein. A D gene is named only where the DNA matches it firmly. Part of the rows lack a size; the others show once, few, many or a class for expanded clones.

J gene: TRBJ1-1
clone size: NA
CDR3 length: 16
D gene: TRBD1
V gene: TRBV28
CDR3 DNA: TGTGCCAGCAGTAGAGTATCGTACAGGGGGCGAAGTTGGGCTTTCTTT
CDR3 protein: CASSRVSYRGRSWAFF

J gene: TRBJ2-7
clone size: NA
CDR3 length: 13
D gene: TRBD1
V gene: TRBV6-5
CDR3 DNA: TGTGCCAGCAGTCCGGGACAGTTGTACGAGCAGTACTTC
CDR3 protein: CASSPGQLYEQYF

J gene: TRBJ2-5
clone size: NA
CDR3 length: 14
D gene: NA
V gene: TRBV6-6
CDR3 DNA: TGTGCCAGCAGTTTAAGACAGATCGGGGAGACCCAGTACTTC
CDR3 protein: CASSLRQIGETQYF

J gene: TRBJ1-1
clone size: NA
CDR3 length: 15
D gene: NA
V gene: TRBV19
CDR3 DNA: TGTGCCAGTAGTGCCCTACAGGGTCAAGGGACTGAAGCTTTCTTT
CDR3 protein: CASSALQGQGTEAFF

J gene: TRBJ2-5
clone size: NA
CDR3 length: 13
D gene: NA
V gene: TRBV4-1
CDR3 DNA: TGCGCCAGCAGCCAAGAGGCCAGAGAGACCCAGTACTTC
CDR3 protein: CASSQEARETQYF

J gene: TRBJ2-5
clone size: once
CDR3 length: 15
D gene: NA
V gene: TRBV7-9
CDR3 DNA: TGTGCCAGCAGCTTATACCAGGGTGAGAGCGAGACCCAGTACTTC
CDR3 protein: CASSLYQGESETQYF

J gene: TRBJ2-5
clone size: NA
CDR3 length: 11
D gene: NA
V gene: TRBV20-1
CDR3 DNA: TGCAGTGCGTTAACGACGGGGGCCCAGTACTTC
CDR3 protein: CSALTTGAQYF

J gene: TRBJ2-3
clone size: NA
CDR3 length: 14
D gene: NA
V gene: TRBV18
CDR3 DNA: TGTGCCAGCTCACCACCGTCGAGAAGCGATACGCAGTATTTT
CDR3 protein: CASSPPSRSDTQYF

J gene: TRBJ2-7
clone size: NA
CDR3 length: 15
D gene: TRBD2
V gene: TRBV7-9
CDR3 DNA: TGTGCCAGCAGTCGAGGACTAGCGGGAGCCTACGAGCAGTACTTC
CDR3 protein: CASSRGLAGAYEQYF

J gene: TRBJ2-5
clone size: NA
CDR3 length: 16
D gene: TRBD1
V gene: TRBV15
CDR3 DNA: TGTGCCACCAGCAGAGATTACCCCGACAGGGAGGAGACCCAGTACTTC
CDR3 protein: CATSRDYPDREETQYF

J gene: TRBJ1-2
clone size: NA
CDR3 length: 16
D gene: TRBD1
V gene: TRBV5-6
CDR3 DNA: TGTGCCAGCAGCTTGTGGGGACAGGGCGATGGCTATGGCTACACCTTC
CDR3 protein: CASSLWGQGDGYGYTF

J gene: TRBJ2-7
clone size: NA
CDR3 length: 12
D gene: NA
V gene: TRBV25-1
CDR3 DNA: TGTGCCAGCAGAGGACTAACCTACGAGCAGTACTTC
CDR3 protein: CASRGLTYEQYF

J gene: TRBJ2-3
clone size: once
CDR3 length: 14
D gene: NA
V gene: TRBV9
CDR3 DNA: TGTGCCAGCAGCGTACTAGCGAGCACAGATACGCAGTATTTT
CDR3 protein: CASSVLASTDTQYF

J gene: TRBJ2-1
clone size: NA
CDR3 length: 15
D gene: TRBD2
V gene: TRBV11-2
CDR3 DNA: TGTGCCAGCAGCCCCGGGACTAGCGGGATCAGTGAGCAGTTCTTC
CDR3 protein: CASSPGTSGISEQFF

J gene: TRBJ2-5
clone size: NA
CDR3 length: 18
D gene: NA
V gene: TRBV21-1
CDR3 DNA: TGTGCCAGCAGCAAAGATTCAACATTAGCGGGAGTCCAAGAGACCCAGTACTTC
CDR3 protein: CASSKDSTLAGVQETQYF

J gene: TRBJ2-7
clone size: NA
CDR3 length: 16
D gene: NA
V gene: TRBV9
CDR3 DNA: TGTGCCAGCAGCGTAGCTGCCGTTACGGTCTCCTACGAGCAGTACTTC
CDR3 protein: CASSVAAVTVSYEQYF

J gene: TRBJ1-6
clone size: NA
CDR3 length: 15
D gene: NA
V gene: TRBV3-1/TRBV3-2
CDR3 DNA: TGTGCCAGCAGCCGCGGCGGGGGTACGTATTCACCCCTCCACTTT
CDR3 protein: CASSRGGGTYSPLHF

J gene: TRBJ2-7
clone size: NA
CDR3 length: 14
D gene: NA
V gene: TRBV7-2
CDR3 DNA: TGTGCCAGCAGCCCCGCGACGGGCTCCTACGAGCAGTACTTC
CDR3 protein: CASSPATGSYEQYF

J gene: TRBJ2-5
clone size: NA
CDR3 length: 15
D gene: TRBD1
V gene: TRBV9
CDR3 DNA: TGTGCCAGCAGCAAGGGGACAGGTGGGGGAGAGACCCAGTACTTC
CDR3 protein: CASSKGTGGGETQYF

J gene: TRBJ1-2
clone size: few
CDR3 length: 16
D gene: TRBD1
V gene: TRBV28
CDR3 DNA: TGTGCCAGCAGTTTGCGGACAGGACCAATTAACTATGGCTACACCTTC
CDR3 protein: CASSLRTGPINYGYTF

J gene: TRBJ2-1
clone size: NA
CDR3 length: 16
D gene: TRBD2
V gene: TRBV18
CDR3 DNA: TGTGCCAGCTCACCACCCAAAGCGGGGGCCTACAATGAGCAGTTCTTC
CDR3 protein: CASSPPKAGAYNEQFF

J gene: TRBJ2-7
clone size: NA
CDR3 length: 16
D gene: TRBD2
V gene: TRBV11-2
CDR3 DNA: TGTGCCAGCAGCCGGGGGGACTATCCCGGGGACTACGAGCAGTACTTC
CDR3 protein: CASSRGDYPGDYEQYF

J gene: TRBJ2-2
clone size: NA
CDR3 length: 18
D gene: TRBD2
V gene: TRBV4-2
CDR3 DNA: TGTGCCAGCAGCCAAGTTTCTTTCGGGAGGGCGAACACCGGGGAGCTGTTTTTT
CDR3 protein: CASSQVSFGRANTGELFF

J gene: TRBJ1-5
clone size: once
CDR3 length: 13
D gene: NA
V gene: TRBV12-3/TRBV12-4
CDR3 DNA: TGTGCCAGCAGTCGGGGAAGGTATCAGCCCCAGCATTTT
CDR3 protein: CASSRGRYQPQHF

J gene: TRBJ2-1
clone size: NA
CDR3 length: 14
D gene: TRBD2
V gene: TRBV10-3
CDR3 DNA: TGTGCCATCAGGAAGGGACTAGCGGGAGGTGAGCAGTTCTTC
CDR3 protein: CAIRKGLAGGEQFF

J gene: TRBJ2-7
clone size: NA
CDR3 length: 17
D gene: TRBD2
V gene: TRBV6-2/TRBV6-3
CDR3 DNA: TGTGCCAGCAGCCGCCCCCCCCGGACTAGCGTCGCCTACGAGCAGTACTTC
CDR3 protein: CASSRPPRTSVAYEQYF

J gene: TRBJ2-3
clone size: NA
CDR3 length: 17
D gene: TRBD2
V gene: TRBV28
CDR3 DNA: TGTGCCAGCAGTCCCCCCCCTGGGAGGGTTAGCACAGATACGCAGTATTTT
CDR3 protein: CASSPPPGRVSTDTQYF

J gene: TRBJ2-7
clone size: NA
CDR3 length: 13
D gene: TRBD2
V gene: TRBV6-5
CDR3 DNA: TGTGCCAGCACTCGGACGCGGGGGTGGGAGCAGTACTTC
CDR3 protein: CASTRTRGWEQYF

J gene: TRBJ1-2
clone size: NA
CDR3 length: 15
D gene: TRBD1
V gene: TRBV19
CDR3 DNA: TGTGCCAGTAGCCCTGGACAGGGCCCTCAGCGTGGCTACACCTTC
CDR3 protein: CASSPGQGPQRGYTF

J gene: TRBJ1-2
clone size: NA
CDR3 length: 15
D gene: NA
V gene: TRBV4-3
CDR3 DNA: TGCGCCAGCAGCCAGGGATCGGGATTTAACTATGGCTACACCTTC
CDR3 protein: CASSQGSGFNYGYTF